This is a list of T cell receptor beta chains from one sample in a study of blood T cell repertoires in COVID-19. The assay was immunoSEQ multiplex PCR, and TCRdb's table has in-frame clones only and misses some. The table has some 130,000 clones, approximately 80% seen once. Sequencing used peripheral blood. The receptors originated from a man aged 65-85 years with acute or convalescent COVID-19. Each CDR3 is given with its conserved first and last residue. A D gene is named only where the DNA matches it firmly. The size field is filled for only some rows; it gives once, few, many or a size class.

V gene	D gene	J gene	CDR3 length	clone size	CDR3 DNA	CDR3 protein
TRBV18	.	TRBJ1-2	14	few	TGTGCCAGCTCACCGGGTGCAGGGGCCTATGGCTACACCTTC	CASSPGAGAYGYTF
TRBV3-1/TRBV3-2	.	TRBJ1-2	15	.	TGTGCCAGCAGCCAAGGTAGAGGGATGGGCTATGGCTACACCTTC	CASSQGRGMGYGYTF
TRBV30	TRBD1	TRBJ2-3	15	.	TGTGCCTGGAGACGGGGGACAGGGGGCACAGATACGCAGTATTTT	CAWRRGTGGTDTQYF
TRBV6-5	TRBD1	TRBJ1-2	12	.	TGTGCCAGCAGTCAGGGGGACTATGGCTACACCTTC	CASSQGDYGYTF
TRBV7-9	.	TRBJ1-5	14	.	TGTGCCAGCAGCTTACAGGGACACAATCAGCCCCAGCATTTT	CASSLQGHNQPQHF
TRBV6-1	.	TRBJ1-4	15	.	TGTGCCAGCAGTGAAGTAGGGGGTAGAGGTGAAAAACTGTTTTTT	CASSEVGGRGEKLFF
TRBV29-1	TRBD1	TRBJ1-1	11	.	TGCAGCGTTTTAGGGGGCTCTGAAGCTTTCTTT	CSVLGGSEAFF
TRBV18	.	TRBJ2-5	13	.	TGTGCCAGCTCACCAGGCCGCGGGGAGACCCAGTACTTC	CASSPGRGETQYF
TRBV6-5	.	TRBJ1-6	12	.	TGTGCCAGCTCCCCGTATAATTCACCCCTCCACTTT	CASSPYNSPLHF
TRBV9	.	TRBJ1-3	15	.	TGTGCCAGCAGCACCTCAGCGAGCTCTGGAAACACCATATATTTT	CASSTSASSGNTIYF
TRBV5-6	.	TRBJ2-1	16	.	TGTGCCAGCAGCTTGGTCGGGGGGCTTTCCTACAATGAGCAGTTCTTC	CASSLVGGLSYNEQFF
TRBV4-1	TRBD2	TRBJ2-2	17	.	TGCGCCAGCAGCCAAGTGTCCCGGGGGGGCTCAGCCGGGGAGCTGTTTTTT	CASSQVSRGGSAGELFF
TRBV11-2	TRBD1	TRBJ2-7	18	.	TGTGCCAGCAGCCCGAGGCCAGGGGGCACCTACACCTTCCACGAGCAGTACTTC	CASSPRPGGTYTFHEQYF
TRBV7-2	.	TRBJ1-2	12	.	TGTGCCAGCAGCTTAGTGTGGGAGTCCTACACCTTC	CASSLVWESYTF
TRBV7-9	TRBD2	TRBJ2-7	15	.	TGTGCCAGCAGCGCCACTAGCGGGGGTTGGTACGAGCAGTACTTC	CASSATSGGWYEQYF
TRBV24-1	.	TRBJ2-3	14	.	TGTGCCACCAGTGGTTTGCTCTCGACAGATACGCAGTATTTT	CATSGLLSTDTQYF
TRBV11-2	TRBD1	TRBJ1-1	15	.	TGTGCCAGCAGCGTAGACAGGGGGCAAGGGACTGAAGCTTTCTTT	CASSVDRGQGTEAFF
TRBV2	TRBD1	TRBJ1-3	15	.	TGTGCCAGCGCGGAACAGGGGATCTCTGGAAACACCATATATTTT	CASAEQGISGNTIYF
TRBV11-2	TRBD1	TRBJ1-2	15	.	TGTGCCAGCAGCTTATCAGGGGGCATTAACTATGGCTACACCTTC	CASSLSGGINYGYTF
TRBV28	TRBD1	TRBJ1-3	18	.	TGTGCCAGCAGTTTATTTCGGACAGGGGGGAACTTTGGAAACACCATATATTTT	CASSLFRTGGNFGNTIYF
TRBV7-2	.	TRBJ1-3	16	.	TGTGCCAGCAGCTGGGCTGATTTGGCCTCTGGAAACACCATATATTTT	CASSWADLASGNTIYF
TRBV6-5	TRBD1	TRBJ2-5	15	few	TGTGCCAGCACCCCTGGACAGGGGAATCGGGAGACCCAGTACTTC	CASTPGQGNRETQYF
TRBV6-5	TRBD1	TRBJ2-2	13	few	TGTGCCAGCAGCCGGGACAGCACCGGGGAGCTGTTTTTT	CASSRDSTGELFF
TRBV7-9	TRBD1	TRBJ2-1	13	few	TGTGCCTGCCGGGACAGGGACTACAATGAGCAGTTCTTC	CACRDRDYNEQFF
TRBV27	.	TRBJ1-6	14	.	TGTGCCAGCAGTTTACAGGCAGGGGAAAAACCCCTCCACTTT	CASSLQAGEKPLHF
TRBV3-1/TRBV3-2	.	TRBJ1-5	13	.	TGTGCCAGCAGCCATACAGGCAATCAGCCCCAGCATTTT	CASSHTGNQPQHF
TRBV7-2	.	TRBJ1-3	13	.	TGTGCCAGCAGCTCCCCCCCGCTGAGCACCATATATTTT	CASSSPPLSTIYF
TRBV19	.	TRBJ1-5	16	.	TGTGCCAGTAGACTGGGCGGACAGATACTAAATCAGCCCCAGCATTTT	CASRLGGQILNQPQHF
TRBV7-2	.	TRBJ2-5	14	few	TGTGCCAGCAGCAGGAGGGGCACAAGAGAGACCCAGTACTTC	CASSRRGTRETQYF